This TCR beta chain emerged from a study of T cells in Graves' hyperthyroidism and ophthalmopathy. The study included ophthalmopathy patients with Clinical Activity Score at least 3, NOSPECS grade at least 4 and duration under 3 months. This clonotype occurred many times. Per the germline V gene, CDR1 is DFQATT and CDR2 is SNEGSKA (reference sequence). CDR3 length equals 14 residues. V was pared by 0 bases and J by 3 bases, with 11 bases between. Amplification of TCR beta CDR3 regions used RNA as the template. Carried out on the TCR CDR3, a first-round RT-PCR used the HTBI primer set. TCRdb re-called the multiplex PCR reads through MiXCR, storing one row per CDR3 protein. The repertoire holds 450,000 to 650,000 distinct CDR3 sequences, with approximately 15% as singletons.

The chain uses TRBV20-1 and TRBJ1-2; D unclear. The source is a woman between 18 and 30 years old with Graves' ophthalmopathy. The sample was blood. DNA for the CDR3: TGCAGTGCTAGAGAAAGGCCCCTCTACTATGGCTACACCTTC. Translating gives CSARERPLYYGYTF.